These 27 T cell receptor delta chains came from one sample sequenced in a study of human gamma delta and Vdelta1 T cells. These receptors have no known antigen. TCRdb re-called the PCR reads via CATT. The sample contains thousands of delta-chain clones, less than 50% of which appear only once. The sequencing input was Vdelta1 gamma-delta T cells from blood grown in culture (DOT cells). These receptors originate from a human donor in good health.

The V and J genes are TRDV1 and TRDJ1; tentatively, D is TRDD3 (6 bases). The CDR3 consists of 22 residues. The ends were cut back, 2 bases at V and 2 bases at J, with 33 bases in the middle. Per the germline V gene, CDR1 is TSWWSYY and CDR2 is QGS. The CDR3 DNA sequence: TGTGCTCTTGGGGAAACGACGTTGGTCGTGGAAAGCCCACTGGGAGGAACCGATAAACTCATCTTT. Protein: CALGETTLVVESPLGGTDKLIF.

The sample holds a few counts of this clone. The genes are TRDV1 and TRDJ1; D is perhaps TRDD3 (5 bases). The CDR3 length is 20 residues. Trimming took 5 bases from V and 3 from J, leaving 31 bases between them. Germline assignment: CDR1 TSWWSYY and CDR2 QGS. CDR3 nucleotide sequence: TGTGCTCTTGGGATATCCAGGTGGGAGTGGTTGAAGGGATCTCCCGATAAACTCATCTTT. This codes for CALGISRWEWLKGSPDKLIF.

Points on this clone: A much larger clone sits a single nucleotide away, making a read error possible. The V call is TRDV1, the J call TRDJ1; 9 nucleotides match TRDD3. Germline V gene data show CDR1 as TSWWSYY and CDR2 as QGS. V lost 2 bases, J lost 0 bases, and 13 bases stayed unmatched. There are 19 residues in the CDR3. CDR3 nucleotide sequence: TGTGCTCTTGGGGAAAACCTGGGGATACGCCCGGTGTACACCGATAAACTCATCTTT. This codes for CALGENLGIRPVYTDKLIF.

The V and J genes are TRDV1 and TRDJ1, with 11 bases aligning to TRDD3. This CDR3 is 21 amino acids long. After removal of 2 bases from V and 1 base from J, the junction contained 18 bases not matched to a gene. Germline loops: CDR1 TSWWSYY, CDR2 QGS. The CDR3 loop reads CALGEGTRGWGIQDPTDKLIF. CDR3 coding DNA: TGTGCTCTTGGGGAAGGTACCCGCGGCTGGGGGATACAGGACCCCACCGATAAACTCATCTTT.

This clone was counted a few times. The V gene is TRDV1, the J gene TRDJ1; weak D call: TRDD3 (7 bases). Between the trimmed V and J ends, which lost 3 bases and 1 base, there was a span of 24 bases. Germline V gives CDR1 TSWWSYY, CDR2 QGS. CDR3 size: 19 residues. The CDR3 sequence is CALGEVPFLEGGCTDKLIF. The CDR3 DNA sequence: TGTGCTCTTGGGGAGGTCCCTTTCCTAGAGGGGGGATGCACCGATAAACTCATCTTT.

This clone was counted between two and nine times. The genes are TRDV1 and TRDJ1, with 12 bases lining up with TRDD3. With 2 bases clipped from V and 6 bases from J, the junction kept 19 bases outside the gene matches. The V gene's germline CDR1 is TSWWSYY and CDR2 QGS. The CDR3 is 20 amino acids. The CDR3 is CALGEITLTGGYPSSHKLIF. The CDR3 DNA reads as TGTGCTCTTGGGGAAATCACCCTTACTGGGGGATACCCATCCTCCCATAAACTCATCTTT.

The rearrangement links TRDV1 to TRDJ1, with D possibly matching TRDD2 (5 bases). The ends were cut back, 4 bases at V and 3 bases at J, with 45 bases in the middle. Germline CDR1 is TSWWSYY and CDR2 is QGS. CDR3 length: 25 residues. Written as DNA, the CDR3 is TGTGCTCTTGGGGCTCCCCCTGTGTTTCGATTCCCTACCGCCCACTCTGTTCGGGGCGCCGATAAACTCATCTTT. Translated, it gives CALGAPPVFRFPTAHSVRGADKLIF.

This clone is medium-sized (0.01 to 0.1%) within its sample. V gene TRDV1 combines with J gene TRDJ1; TRDD3 agrees at 10 bases. Germline V gene sequence: CDR1 TSWWSYY, CDR2 QGS. This CDR3 contains 27 residues. The V gene end was trimmed by 0 bases and the J gene end by 0 bases; junction bases not matched to a gene: 34. CDR3 sequence: CALGELVRRFVPTLLLGDPPDTDKLIF. CDR3 bases: TGTGCTCTTGGGGAACTAGTTAGGCGGTTTGTCCCTACGCTCTTACTGGGGGATCCCCCAGACACCGATAAACTCATCTTT.

About this clone: This may be a read error: a much more frequent sequence differs by one nucleotide. The chain recombines TRDV1 with TRDJ3; tentative D call: TRDD3 (5 bases). CDR3 size: 20 residues. Germline CDR1 is TSWWSYY and CDR2 is QGS. CDR3 bases: TGTGCTCTTGGGGGCCCTAGTGCGCGACCTAGCTCCTGGGACCCCCGACAGATGTTTTTC. Translated: CALGGPSARPSSWDPRQMFF.

In this sample, this clone turned up a few times. The chain carries TRDV1 and TRDJ1; 13 nucleotides agree with TRDD3. V shed 1 base and J 2 bases; nucleotides not matched to a gene: 13. Germline-derived CDR1 and CDR2 are TSWWSYY and QGS. The CDR3 totals 20 residues. The CDR3 loop reads CALGEPSTTGGYAKTDKLIF. The CDR3 DNA reads as TGTGCTCTTGGGGAACCATCCACAACTGGGGGATACGCGAAGACCGATAAACTCATCTTT.

This clone occurred a few times. The chain is built from TRDV1 and TRDJ1, with D possibly TRDD3 on 6 matching bases. Germline CDR1 and CDR2: TSWWSYY and QGS. V was clipped by 2 bases and J by 1 base, with 11 bases between them. This CDR3 spans 15 amino acids. The CDR3 reads CALGEVWGPTDKLIF. CDR3 coding DNA: TGTGCTCTTGGGGAAGTCTGGGGACCCACCGATAAACTCATCTTT.

The table lists this clone with a few counts. This chain uses TRDV1 with TRDJ1; D might be TRDD3 (6 bases). Per germline, CDR1 TSWWSYY and CDR2 QGS. CDR3 length: 16 amino acids. V was pared by 9 bases and J by 1 base, with 21 bases between. The CDR3 coding sequence is TGTGCTCTCCGGAACTACGAGTGGGGGGCCACCGATAAACTCATCTTT. Amino acid sequence: CALRNYEWGATDKLIF.

This clone has a handful of counts. The chain links TRDV1 to TRDJ1, with 10 bases aligning to TRDD3. The V gene end was trimmed by 2 bases and the J gene end by 2 bases; junction bases not matched to a gene: 26. Germline assignment: CDR1 TSWWSYY and CDR2 QGS. The CDR3 length is 23 residues. The chain's CDR3 is CALGEGPPLRRGGYLGATDKLIF. In DNA form, the CDR3 reads TGTGCTCTTGGGGAAGGCCCCCCGCTACGTCGTGGGGGATACCTGGGGGCTACCGATAAACTCATCTTT.

V gene TRDV1 combines with J gene TRDJ1; 11 nucleotides agree with TRDD3. V was clipped by 2 bases and J by 1 base; unmatched bases: 30. CDR3 length: 25 amino acids. CDR1 is TSWWSYY, CDR2 QGS, per germline. The CDR3 DNA follows: TGTGCTCTTGGGGAAAGGTTGGTTCCTAACGAAATTGGTAGTGGGGGATACGAGGGCACCGATAAACTCATCTTT. Amino acid sequence: CALGERLVPNEIGSGGYEGTDKLIF.

This sequence joins TRDV1 and TRDJ1, with 12 nucleotides matching TRDD3. This CDR3 spans 25 amino acids. Germline V gene lookup returns CDR1 TSWWSYY and CDR2 QGS. Germline trimming cut 2 bases from V and 7 bases from J; bases unmatched to any gene: 35. In nucleotides, the CDR3 is TGTGCTCTTGGGGAAGGGCCTACGTCCCCTTCTGGGGGATACGGTGTGATCTTACCGGAGGGTAAACTCATCTTT. Its protein product is CALGEGPTSPSGGYGVILPEGKLIF.

The rearrangement joins TRDV1 to TRDJ1; the match to TRDD3 covers 9 bases. Germline V gives CDR1 TSWWSYY, CDR2 QGS. The junction had 10 bases not matched to a gene; V was cut back by 0 bases and J by 8 bases. This CDR3 has 16 amino acids. CDR3: CALGELPGGDTKKLIF. Here the CDR3 DNA reads TGTGCTCTTGGGGAACTGCCTGGGGGGGATACAAAGAAACTCATCTTT.

This clone has more than one count but fewer than ten. This chain connects TRDV1 to TRDJ1, with 10 bases fitting TRDD3. Trimming at V came to 2 bases and at J to 3 bases, leaving 30 bases not matched to a gene. Per the germline V gene, CDR1 is TSWWSYY and CDR2 is QGS. The CDR3 is 24 residues long. The DNA for the CDR3 is TGTGCTCTTGGGGAAGGGGCCTTCCCCAACTACGTACTGGGGGATCCTAAGAAACCCGATAAACTCATCTTT. This codes for CALGEGAFPNYVLGDPKKPDKLIF.

V and J are TRDV1 and TRDJ4, with 7 nucleotides matching TRDD3. The J call is uncertain, as TRDJ1 better fits the DNA end. CDR1 is TSWWSYY and CDR2 is QGS in the germline V gene. CDR3 length: 19 residues. The CDR3 here is CALGEQVRLLGVYTDKLIF. CDR3 bases: TGTGCTCTTGGGGAACAGGTCCGCCTTCTGGGGGTTTACACCGATAAACTCATCTTT.

The genes are TRDV1 and TRDJ1; 7 bases line up with TRDD2. This CDR3 is built from 21 residues. Germline V lookup: CDR1 TSWWSYY, CDR2 QGS. V lost 4 bases, J lost 0 bases, and 23 bases stayed unmatched. The DNA of the CDR3 is TGTGCTCTTGGGGTACAGGCCTTCCTCCGGGGAGAACGAAGTTACACCGATAAACTCATCTTT. It specifies CALGVQAFLRGERSYTDKLIF.

In its sample, this clone ranks as medium-sized. This chain links TRDV1 with TRDJ1, with TRDD3 matching over 9 bases. Germline trimming cut 3 bases from V and 0 bases from J; bases unmatched to any gene: 17. The CDR3 has 20 amino acids. Germline CDR1 reads TSWWSYY; CDR2 reads QGS. The CDR3 coding sequence is TGTGCTCTTGGGGACATCCTGTCCCGTACTGGGGGAACGTACACCGATAAACTCATCTTT. It translates to CALGDILSRTGGTYTDKLIF.

The chain links TRDV1 to TRDJ1; no reliable D call. Trimming removed 1 base at V and 10 bases at J, with 31 bases between. The CDR3 loop spans 19 amino acids. CDR1 TSWWSYY and CDR2 QGS come from the germline V gene. The CDR3 DNA sequence: TGTGCTCTTGGGGAACCAGACAGGAAGGTGGAGTGGTCTGGCCGGAGACTCATCTTT. This gives the protein CALGEPDRKVEWSGRRLIF.

This clone ranks as medium-sized. V gene TRDV1 combines with J gene TRDJ1; 10 bases are a match to TRDD3. Germline V gene sequence: CDR1 TSWWSYY, CDR2 QGS. V gave up 4 bases and J gave up 2 bases; unmatched junction bases: 28. The CDR3 has 23 residues. The CDR3 bases are TGTGCTCTTGGGGTCCCGCCTTCTTGTCTACTCCTCTTTTTACTGGGGGATACCGATAAACTCATCTTT. This gives the protein CALGVPPSCLLLFLLGDTDKLIF.

This clone was observed a handful of times. The rearrangement links TRDV1 to TRDJ1, with D hard to call. This CDR3 comprises 19 residues. Deletions cut 0 bases from V and 0 bases from J, with 20 bases between. The germline V gene encodes CDR1 TSWWSYY and CDR2 QGS. Written as DNA, the CDR3 is TGTGCTCTTGGGGAACTGAATTCCCCCTTAGGAAGTTACACCGATAAACTCATCTTT. Protein sequence: CALGELNSPLGSYTDKLIF.

This clone ranks as medium-sized. The chain has TRDV1 and TRDJ1; 9 nucleotides match TRDD3. Germline CDR1 and CDR2: TSWWSYY and QGS. V was pared by 7 bases and J by 0 bases, with 15 bases of the junction left unmatched. This CDR3 comprises 18 residues. Here the CDR3 reads CALVPLWGYGGHTDKLIF. CDR3 bases: TGTGCTCTTGTCCCCTTGTGGGGATACGGGGGCCACACCGATAAACTCATCTTT.

This clone occurred a few times. The genes are TRDV1 and TRDJ1, with D tentatively TRDD2 (6 bases). The CDR3 loop spans 21 amino acids. Germline V gives CDR1 TSWWSYY, CDR2 QGS. Trimming removed 2 bases from V and 2 bases from J, with 30 bases in between. Here the CDR3 reads CALGEILPPVPEGRRTDKLIF. DNA of the CDR3: TGTGCTCTTGGGGAAATCCTTCCCCCCGTGCCCGAGGGACGACGGACCGATAAACTCATCTTT.

V gene TRDV1 combines with J gene TRDJ1; 11 nucleotides agree with TRDD3. V was clipped by 1 base and J by 1 base; unmatched bases: 20. Germline values: CDR1 TSWWSYY, CDR2 QGS. The CDR3 is 22 residues long. CDR3 DNA sequence: TGTGCTCTTGGGGAACCACGGCCTTCCCCCTACTGGGGGATATCACGCACCGATAAACTCATCTTT. Amino acids: CALGEPRPSPYWGISRTDKLIF.

The genes are TRDV1 and TRDJ1; 9 bases match TRDD3. CDR3 length: 19 residues. With V trimmed by 1 base and J by 0 bases, 12 bases remained unmatched. CDR1 is TSWWSYY and CDR2 is QGS in the germline V gene. CDR3 DNA sequence: TGTGCTCTTGGGGAACAGACGACTTGGGGGATAAAGTACACCGATAAACTCATCTTT. This sequence encodes CALGEQTTWGIKYTDKLIF.